A single T cell receptor (beta chain) is shown here with its context. The antigen remains undetermined. In germline, CDR1 is SNHLY, CDR2 FYNNEI. The V end lost 0 bases, the J end lost 3 bases, and 9 bases lay between the germline ends. This CDR3 has 15 amino acids. This record belongs to a study of response to subunit inactivated influenza vaccine. General study points: New T cells are recruited in small numbers by each seasonal influenza vaccination, according to the authors' suggestion.

TCRdb re-analysed the RT-PCR reads in MiXCR, keeping a single row per CDR3 protein. Of approximately 530,000 distinct CDR3 sequences listed, 10% to 15% are singletons. The sample in question was PBMCs from blood, obtained roughly 47 days after vaccination. The chain has TRBV2 and TRBJ2-4; D not certain. The clonotype comes from a man aged 50-60 years who received an inactivated influenza vaccine. DNA of the CDR3: TGTGCCAGCAGTGAAGCGGTGACTTTCAAAAACATTCAGTACTTC. Translation gives CASSEAVTFKNIQYF.